The clone carrying this TCR beta chain has a count of ten or more. Its matching antigen is unknown. This CDR3 region has 13 residues. Germline CDR1 is SNHLY and CDR2 is FYNNEI. V was clipped by 4 bases and J by 7 bases, with 11 bases between them. The record originates from a study of T cells in Graves' hyperthyroidism and ophthalmopathy. The study, taken as a whole, reports: Blood samples included most of the expanded thyroid clonotypes exceeding 0.001. A model of 13 V-J features distinguished ophthalmopathy from stable hyperthyroidism.

What was amplified from RNA transcripts were TCR beta CDR3 regions. When the TCR CDR3 underwent first-round RT-PCR, the HTBI primer set was used. One entry per CDR3 protein, called by TCRdb with MiXCR from the multiplex PCR reads. The sample holds a few hundred thousand distinct CDR3 sequences, roughly 18% seen once. Those patients with uncontrolled infection, other autoimmune disease, pregnancy or lactation were excluded. The chain links TRBV2 to TRBJ1-5; D uncertain. The receptor was derived from a woman between 35 and 50 years old with Graves' ophthalmopathy. The specimen sequenced was blood. CDR3 DNA sequence: TGTGCCAGCAGTGCGGGAAGCCAACAGCCCCAGCATTTT. It translates to CASSAGSQQPQHF.